The clone carrying this T cell receptor beta chain appeared a few times. Antigen unknown. The sample belongs to a study of response to subunit inactivated influenza vaccine. General study points: Authors suggested each seasonal flu vaccination may recruit only limited numbers of new T cells.

The CDR3 length is 15 residues. Germline V gives CDR1 MNHEY, CDR2 SMNVEV (reference sequence). V lost 6 bases and J lost 5; bases outside the gene matches: 9. TCRdb itself ran the RT-PCR reads through MiXCR, one entry per CDR3 protein. Of more than 550,000 distinct CDR3 sequences listed, approximately 12% are singletons. This sequence was found in a man aged 50 to 59 who received an inactivated influenza vaccine. The input for sequencing was PBMCs from blood, taken on the day of vaccination. V usage is TRBV27 and J usage is TRBJ1-4; 7 bases map to TRBD1. CDR3 protein: CASSGGGTVNEKLFF. DNA for the CDR3: TGTGCCAGCAGCGGAGGCGGGACAGTAAATGAAAAACTGTTTTTT.